A selection of T cell receptor beta chains follows, all from one sample in a study of blood T cell repertoires in COVID-19. Using immunoSEQ multiplex PCR, the repertoire was profiled, and TCRdb retains in-frame clones only, with some absent. The table has about 280,000 clones, over 80% seen once. The sequenced sample was PBMCs or T cells enriched from blood (not recorded which). The receptor set was obtained from a woman between 25 and 40 years old with acute COVID-19. CDR3s include the opening cysteine and the closing phenylalanine or tryptophan. Fields, in order: D gene, V gene, clone size, J gene, CDR3 protein, CDR3 DNA. D genes are given only for firm matches. Clone size is not always given. Where it is, it says once, few, many or a class for expanded clones.

TRBD2,TRBV4-1,NA,TRBJ2-7,CASSQGGMGTYEQYF,TGCGCCAGCAGCCAGGGGGGGATGGGGACGTACGAGCAGTACTTC
TRBD2,TRBV3-1/TRBV3-2,NA,TRBJ2-5,CASSQDARVGSGRTRYQETQYF,TGTGCCAGCAGCCAGGATGCCCGCGTGGGTAGCGGGAGGACTAGGTACCAAGAGACCCAGTACTTC
TRBD1,TRBV11-3,NA,TRBJ1-6,CASSSMTGPNSPLHF,TGTGCCAGCAGCTCCATGACAGGGCCAAATTCACCCCTCCACTTT
NA,TRBV9,NA,TRBJ1-5,CASSVSGSNQPQHF,TGTGCCAGCAGCGTCAGTGGTAGCAATCAGCCCCAGCATTTT
TRBD2,TRBV7-2,once,TRBJ2-3,CASSSLAGITDTQYF,TGTGCCAGCAGCTCGCTAGCGGGAATCACAGATACGCAGTATTTT
NA,TRBV18,NA,TRBJ2-7,CASSPREIYEQYF,TGTGCCAGCTCACCACGGGAGATCTACGAGCAGTACTTC
TRBD1,TRBV5-1,NA,TRBJ1-4,CASSPGGRGNEKLFF,TGCGCCAGCAGCCCAGGGGGACGGGGTAATGAAAAACTGTTTTTT
TRBD2,TRBV4-2,NA,TRBJ2-3,CASSQEAAGVQTSTDTQYF,TGTGCCAGCAGCCAAGAAGCAGCGGGAGTACAAACTAGCACAGATACGCAGTATTTT
NA,TRBV2,NA,TRBJ2-3,CASTGTLTDTQYF,TGTGCGAGCACGGGAACTCTCACAGATACGCAGTATTTT
NA,TRBV27,NA,TRBJ1-2,CASSRVGDYGYTF,TGTGCCAGCAGCCGGGTGGGTGACTATGGCTACACCTTC
NA,TRBV6-4,NA,TRBJ1-1,CAKIGGMNTEAFF,TGTGCCAAAATTGGGGGGATGAACACTGAAGCTTTCTTT
TRBD1,TRBV28,NA,TRBJ2-7,CAAVPGTVNYEQYF,TGTGCCGCTGTTCCCGGGACAGTAAACTACGAGCAGTACTTC
NA,TRBV4-2,NA,TRBJ2-1,CASSQEGTGEGYNEQFF,TGTGCCAGCAGCCAAGAGGGCACGGGAGAGGGCTACAATGAGCAGTTCTTC
TRBD2,TRBV10-3,once,TRBJ2-7,CAISESAAGAGYEQYF,TGTGCCATCAGTGAGTCCGCGGCGGGAGCGGGCTACGAGCAGTACTTC
NA,TRBV4-2,NA,TRBJ2-7,CASSRETGGANEQYF,TGTGCCAGCAGCCGCGAGACGGGTGGGGCTAACGAGCAGTACTTC
TRBD1,TRBV6-5,NA,TRBJ1-6,CAGSDRGFTPLHF,TGTGCCGGATCGGACAGGGGATTCACACCCCTCCACTTT
TRBD2,TRBV9,once,TRBJ2-1,CASSLGLVNEQFF,TGTGCCAGCAGCCTAGGACTAGTTAATGAGCAGTTCTTC
TRBD2,TRBV10-3,NA,TRBJ2-1,CAISQPGASGRAVNEQFF,TGTGCCATCAGTCAACCCGGGGCTAGCGGGAGGGCAGTTAATGAGCAGTTCTTC
TRBD1,TRBV5-6,NA,TRBJ2-7,CASSSFGTGSLEQYF,TGTGCCAGCAGCTCTTTTGGGACAGGGAGTCTCGAGCAGTACTTC
NA,TRBV2,NA,TRBJ1-1,CASRQGYTEAFF,TGTGCCAGCAGACAGGGATACACTGAAGCTTTCTTT
TRBD2,TRBV3-1/TRBV3-2,NA,TRBJ2-1,CASSQTGTSGMAEQFF,TGTGCCAGCAGCCAGACCGGGACTAGCGGGATGGCTGAGCAGTTCTTC
TRBD1,TRBV7-9,NA,TRBJ2-7,CASSSLGQGGYEQYF,TGTGCCAGCAGCTCCCTGGGACAGGGGGGCTACGAGCAGTACTTC
NA,TRBV28,once,TRBJ1-4,CASSPGWGNEKLFF,TGTGCCAGCAGTCCGGGGTGGGGTAATGAAAAACTGTTTTTT
NA,TRBV7-2,NA,TRBJ1-1,CASSLARLPDTEAFF,TGTGCCAGCAGCTTAGCACGCCTACCGGACACTGAAGCTTTCTTT
NA,TRBV2,NA,TRBJ1-2,CASSRQVNYGYTF,TGTGCCAGCAGCCGTCAGGTTAACTATGGCTACACCTTC
NA,TRBV14,NA,TRBJ2-7,CASSQVAYEQYF,TGTGCCAGCAGCCAAGTCGCCTACGAGCAGTACTTC